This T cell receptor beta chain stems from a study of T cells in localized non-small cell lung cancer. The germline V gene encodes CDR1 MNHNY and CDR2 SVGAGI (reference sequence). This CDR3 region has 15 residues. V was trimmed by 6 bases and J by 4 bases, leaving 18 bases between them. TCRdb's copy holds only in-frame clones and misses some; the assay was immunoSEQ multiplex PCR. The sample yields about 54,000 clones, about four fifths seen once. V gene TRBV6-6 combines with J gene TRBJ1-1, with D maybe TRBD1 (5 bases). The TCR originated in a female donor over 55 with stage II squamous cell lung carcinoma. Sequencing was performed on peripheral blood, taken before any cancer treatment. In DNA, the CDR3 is TGTGCCAGCAGGACCCCCTTGGGGCTAGGCACTGAAGCTTTCTTT. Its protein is CASRTPLGLGTEAFF.